A selection of T cell receptor beta chains follows, all from one sample in a study of T cells in Graves' hyperthyroidism and ophthalmopathy. Using its own MiXCR run on the multiplex PCR reads, TCRdb lists one record per CDR3 protein. The repertoire consists of some 580,000 distinct CDR3 sequences, with roughly 15% occurring once and the leading ten covering 2.5% to 4%. The sequenced material came from blood. All receptors derive from a woman aged 40 to 50 with Graves' ophthalmopathy. Each CDR3 is given with its conserved first and last residue. A D gene is named only where the DNA matches it firmly. Some rows have no size entry. The others give once, few or many, or a class for an expanded clone.

abundance	d_gene	j_gene	v_gene	len	CDR3nt	CDR3aa
NA	NA	TRBJ1-4	TRBV27	15	TGTGCCAGCAGAGCCCAGGGCGAAACTAATGAAAAACTGTTTTTT	CASRAQGETNEKLFF
few	TRBD1	TRBJ1-5	TRBV20-1	16	TGCAGTGCTAGGGACAGGGGGACTGTGGGCAATCAGCCCCAGCATTTT	CSARDRGTVGNQPQHF
few	TRBD2	TRBJ2-1	TRBV2	15	TGTGCCAGCAGAGAAAGCGGGAGAGGTATGCATGAGCAGTTCTTC	CASRESGRGMHEQFF
NA	TRBD1	TRBJ2-1	TRBV5-6	16	TGTGCCAGCAGTGTCCAGAGGGACAGGTCTTTTAGGGAGCAGTTCTTC	CASSVQRDRSFREQFF
many	TRBD2	TRBJ2-7	TRBV27	14	TGTGCCAGCAGTTTTAGCGGGAGGGCCCGCGAGCAGTACTTC	CASSFSGRAREQYF
few	TRBD1	TRBJ1-5	TRBV20-1	14	TGCAGTGCTATCACCGGGACAGGGGTCCAGCCCCAGCATTTT	CSAITGTGVQPQHF
NA	TRBD2	TRBJ2-7	TRBV6-1	13	TGTGCCAGCAGTCCGACTAGCGGCCACGAGCAGTACTTC	CASSPTSGHEQYF
many	TRBD1	TRBJ1-2	TRBV20-1	13	TGCAGTGCTAGAGTTCAGGGACAGGACGGCTACACCTTC	CSARVQGQDGYTF
few	NA	TRBJ2-2	TRBV7-2	15	TGTGCCAGCAGCTTCAAAGGGGGGGTCACCGGGGAGCTGTTTTTT	CASSFKGGVTGELFF
NA	NA	TRBJ2-7	TRBV24-1	15	TGTGCCACCAGTGTCGGGCAGGGGTGGTCCTACGAGCAGTACTTC	CATSVGQGWSYEQYF
few	TRBD1	TRBJ2-5	TRBV11-2	17	TGTGCCAGCAGCTTAGGCCTGGACAGGGCGTTATGGGAGACCCAGTACTTC	CASSLGLDRALWETQYF
many	NA	TRBJ2-2	TRBV12-3/TRBV12-4	15	TGTGCCAGCAGTTCTCAGGGGTTGGCCACCGGGGAGCTGTTTTTT	CASSSQGLATGELFF
many	TRBD2	TRBJ2-1	TRBV11-1	17	TGTGCCAGCAGCCTTAGGACTAGCGGGAGGACCTACAATGAGCAGTTCTTC	CASSLRTSGRTYNEQFF
many	NA	TRBJ1-5	TRBV7-2	13	TGTGCCAGCAGCTCGGGACCGAATCAGCCCCAGCATTTT	CASSSGPNQPQHF
many	NA	TRBJ2-3	TRBV5-1	15	TGCGCCAGCAGCCCAACAGGCTCTCCAGCAGATACGCAGTATTTT	CASSPTGSPADTQYF
many	NA	TRBJ2-1	TRBV20-1	15	TGCAGTGCTAGCCTGGCATGGACAGCCAACAATGAGCAGTTCTTC	CSASLAWTANNEQFF
many	TRBD2	TRBJ2-7	TRBV10-3	13	TGTGCCACCTCCGGGACTAGCGAAGGCGAGCAGTACTTC	CATSGTSEGEQYF
many	NA	TRBJ2-5	TRBV5-1	14	TGCGCCAGCAGCGGTGGCCGGTACCAAGAGACCCAGTACTTC	CASSGGRYQETQYF
few	NA	TRBJ1-3	TRBV5-1	15	TGCGCCAGCAGCTTGGCCCCGGGCTGGGGAAACACCATATATTTT	CASSLAPGWGNTIYF
many	NA	TRBJ2-3	TRBV27	16	TGTGCCAGCAGTTTATCGGTGTGGGATAGCACAGATACGCAGTATTTT	CASSLSVWDSTDTQYF
few	TRBD1	TRBJ1-6	TRBV6-1	13	TGTGCCAGCAGAACAGGGGCTGGTTCACCCCTCCACTTT	CASRTGAGSPLHF
many	NA	TRBJ2-5	TRBV18	13	TGTGCCAGCTCAACACAGGGAGTAGAGACCCAGTACTTC	CASSTQGVETQYF
many	NA	TRBJ2-7	TRBV28	15	TGTGCCAGCAGCCCCCCAGGGGAGGCTTCCTACGAGCAGTACTTC	CASSPPGEASYEQYF
NA	TRBD1	TRBJ1-1	TRBV5-5	15	TGTGCCAGCAGCTTGGCCGACAGGGCGAACACTGAAGCTTTCTTT	CASSLADRANTEAFF
NA	NA	TRBJ1-3	TRBV29-1	14	TGCAGCGCTGTACCGTTGGGGCCTGGAAACACCATATATTTT	CSAVPLGPGNTIYF
many	NA	TRBJ1-1	TRBV5-1	13	TGCGCCAGCAGCTTTACCCTGAACACTGAAGCTTTCTTT	CASSFTLNTEAFF
many	TRBD2	TRBJ2-3	TRBV3-1	14	TGTGCCAGCAGCCAAGGGGGGGGAACAGATACGCAGTATTTT	CASSQGGGTDTQYF
NA	NA	TRBJ2-6	TRBV11-2	15	TGTGCCAGCAGCTCCCTCAAATCTGGGGCCAACGTCCTGACTTTC	CASSSLKSGANVLTF
few	NA	TRBJ1-1	TRBV12-5	13	TGTGCTAGTGGTTTGCTAGTGACAGGCAGAGCTTTCTTT	CASGLLVTGRAFF
many	NA	TRBJ2-7	TRBV3-1	12	TGTGCCAGCAGCAAAGACGGAGGACAGCAGTACTTC	CASSKDGGQQYF
many	NA	TRBJ2-3	TRBV28	14	TGTGCCAGCAGTACCTCCACCCACACAGATACGCAGTATTTT	CASSTSTHTDTQYF
few	NA	TRBJ2-7	TRBV7-9	12	TGTGCCAGCAGCTTCCCCTTTGCCGAGCAGTACTTC	CASSFPFAEQYF
NA	NA	TRBJ1-5	TRBV19	13	TGTGCCAGCGCTGACAGCCACAATCAGCCCCAGCATTTT	CASADSHNQPQHF
many	NA	TRBJ2-7	TRBV2	13	TGTGCCAGCAGTGTGCCGTCCCCCTACGAGCAGTACTTC	CASSVPSPYEQYF
NA	TRBD2	TRBJ2-7	TRBV28	13	TGTGCCAGTGCTAGCGGAAACTCCTACGAGCAGTACTTC	CASASGNSYEQYF
many	NA	TRBJ2-7	TRBV7-8	14	TGTGCCAGCAGCTTTGTTCAGGGACCCTACGAGCAGTACTTC	CASSFVQGPYEQYF
once	NA	TRBJ1-1	TRBV28	14	TGTGCCAGCAGTTTACATGAGACCAGGGCTGAAGCTTTCTTT	CASSLHETRAEAFF